A single sample is the source of the 27 T cell receptor beta chains below, sequenced in a study of blood T cell repertoires in COVID-19. Data came from immunoSEQ multiplex PCR; TCRdb stores just in-frame clones and leaves some out. The sample records about 360,000 clones, approximately 86% being singletons. Sequencing was carried out using peripheral blood. All receptors derive from a human donor in a cohort sampled during active COVID-19.

In nucleotides, the CDR3 is TGTGCCAGCAGCTTGGCAAGGACGGGGGTACCGAACACTGAAGCTTTCTTT. Amino acid sequence: CASSLARTGVPNTEAFF. This chain uses TRBV5-5 with TRBJ1-1; perhaps TRBD1 as D (5 bases). Germline V gene lookup returns CDR1 SGHKS and CDR2 YYEKEE (reference sequence). With 0 bases removed from V and 1 base from J, the gap between germline ends came to 16 bases. This CDR3 is built from 17 residues.

The chain links TRBV30 to TRBJ1-1, with a possible D match to TRBD1 (5 bases). The germline V and J ends were trimmed by 2 bases and 4 bases, with 14 bases remaining between them. The CDR3 sequence is 14 residues long. CDR1 is GTSNPN, CDR2 SVGIG, per germline (reference sequence). CDR3 region: CAWSRGGRGTEAFF. Written as DNA, the CDR3 is TGTGCCTGGAGTCGAGGAGGGAGGGGCACTGAAGCTTTCTTT.

The V call is TRBV3-1 (or the pseudogene TRBV3-2), the J call TRBJ2-1; 7 bases line up with TRBD2. CDR3 length: 16 residues. Trimming cost V 0 bases and J 8 bases; bases outside gene matches: 10. Germline V CDR1 and CDR2: LGHDT, YNNKEL (reference sequence). CDR3 region: CASSQDLAGVQDEQFF. DNA of the CDR3: TGTGCCAGCAGCCAAGATCTGGCGGGAGTGCAGGATGAGCAGTTCTTC.

V and J are TRBV29-1 and TRBJ1-2; a weak D match, TRBD1 (5 bases). The V gene lost 0 bases and the J gene lost 7 bases, with 12 bases spanning the gap. Germline V gene data show CDR1 as SQVTM and CDR2 as ANQGSEA. CDR3 length equals 13 residues. The CDR3, as DNA: TGCAGCGTTGAAGATCCTGGCAGGGTTGGCTACACCTTC. Amino acid sequence: CSVEDPGRVGYTF. Combining the CDR3 with reference TRBV29-1 and TRBJ1-2 gives the whole variable domain SAVISQKPSRDICQRGTSLTIQCQVDSQVTMMFWYRQQPGQSLTLIATANQGSEATYESGFVIDKFPISRPNLTFSTLTVSNMSPEDSSIYLCSVEDPGRVGYTFGSGTRLTVV.

The chain employs TRBV7-2 and TRBJ2-3, with 9 bases fitting TRBD2. With 1 base clipped from V and 3 bases from J, the junction kept 5 bases outside the gene matches. The CDR3 runs 16 residues. Germline V gives CDR1 SGHTA, CDR2 FQGNSA. CDR3 region: CASSLVGGGVTDTQYF. DNA for the CDR3: TGTGCCAGCAGCTTAGTAGGCGGGGGGGTGACAGATACGCAGTATTTT.

In this sample, this clone turned up once. CDR3 loop: CASSDAGLAGDLAGELFF. CDR3 coding DNA: TGTGCCAGCAGTGACGCGGGACTAGCGGGAGATTTGGCCGGGGAGCTGTTTTTT. The chain uses TRBV6-1 and TRBJ2-2, with 14 bases identical to TRBD2. The CDR3 spans 18 residues. The germline gives CDR1 MNHNS, CDR2 SASEGT. The V segment lost 3 bases and the J segment 6 bases; nucleotides outside the gene matches: 9.

The chain carries TRBV7-9 and TRBJ1-5; tentatively, D is TRBD1 (5 bases). Trimming removed 1 base at V and 2 bases at J, with 18 bases between. CDR1 is SEHNR and CDR2 is FQNEAQ in the germline V gene (reference sequence). CDR3 length: 18 amino acids. CDR3 protein: CASSLGLSAQGGNQPQHF. DNA for the CDR3: TGTGCCAGCAGCTTAGGATTATCGGCCCAGGGCGGCAATCAGCCCCAGCATTTT. The full variable domain, in which reference TRBV7-9 and TRBJ1-5 provide the parts outside the CDR3, is DTGVSQNPRHKITKRGQNVTFRCDPISEHNRLYWYRQTLGQGPEFLTYFQNEAQLEKSRLLSDRFSAERPKGSFSTLEIQRTEQGDSAMYLCASSLGLSAQGGNQPQHFGDGTRLSIL.

The chain is built from TRBV30 and TRBJ2-5, with TRBD1 as a possible D gene (6 bases). With 0 bases removed from V and 5 bases from J, the gap between germline ends came to 19 bases. The CDR3 has 16 amino acids. The V gene's germline CDR1 is GTSNPN and CDR2 SVGIG (reference sequence). CDR3 in DNA: TGTGCCTGGAGTGTCTCGGGTGAGGGGGTGGCGGAGACCCAGTACTTC. Protein product: CAWSVSGEGVAETQYF.

CDR3 loop: CANRKEEGTGYTF. The CDR3 coding sequence is TGTGCCAACCGAAAGGAGGAGGGGACTGGCTACACCTTC. The J gene is TRBJ1-2, the V gene TRBV2; tentatively, D is TRBD1 (5 bases). Trimming left V 10 bases short and J 7 bases short, with 19 bases between. Germline CDR1 and CDR2: SNHLY and FYNNEI. The CDR3 spans 13 residues. The variable domain in full, completed from reference TRBV2 and TRBJ1-2, reads EPEVTQTPSHQVTQMGQEVILRCVPISNHLYFYWYRQILGQKVEFLVSFYNNEISEKSEIFDDQFSVERPDGSNFTLKIRSTKLEDSAMYFCANRKEEGTGYTFGSGTRLTVV.

This chain uses TRBV5-1 with TRBJ2-5; no clear D. With 2 bases removed from V and 0 bases from J, the gap between germline ends came to 8 bases. The CDR3 length is 14 residues. The germline CDR1 and CDR2 sequences are SGHRS and YFSETQ. Written as DNA, the CDR3 is TGCGCCAGCAGCTTAGCTGTGTACCAAGAGACCCAGTACTTC. Translated, it gives CASSLAVYQETQYF.

V usage is TRBV5-8 and J usage is TRBJ1-1, with TRBD1 matching over 9 bases. Unmatched junction bases numbered 8, after V lost 4 bases and J lost 1 base. Germline V gives CDR1 SGHTS, CDR2 YDEGEE. The CDR3 covers 16 residues. The CDR3 here is CASSRTGGVRNTEAFF. In DNA form, the CDR3 reads TGTGCCAGCAGCCGTACAGGGGGCGTACGGAACACTGAAGCTTTCTTT.

V and J are TRBV27 and TRBJ2-7; possible D gene TRBD1, 5 bases. Germline V gene sequence: CDR1 MNHEY, CDR2 SMNVEV (reference sequence). The CDR3 contains 13 residues. Trimming removed 1 base from V and 3 bases from J, with 7 bases in between. The CDR3 DNA sequence: TGTGCCAGCAGTTTATTTGACAGCTACGAGCAGTACTTC. Residues: CASSLFDSYEQYF.

The rearrangement uses TRBV9 and TRBJ2-5; no clear D. Germline lookup yields CDR1 SGDLS and CDR2 YYNGEE. The CDR3 loop spans 13 amino acids. The V end was cut by 2 bases, the J end by 1 base, with 6 bases between. CDR3 bases: TGTGCCAGCAGCGTCAGACTCCAAGAGACCCAGTACTTC. Translating gives CASSVRLQETQYF.

This chain connects TRBV5-6 to TRBJ2-1; 9 bases are a match to TRBD2. The CDR3 extends over 14 amino acids. Trimming took 6 bases from V and 3 from J; bases not matched to a gene: 4. Germline values: CDR1 SGHDT, CDR2 YYEEEE. This CDR3 is CASTRLADYNEQFF. In nucleotides, the CDR3 is TGTGCCAGCACTCGACTAGCGGACTACAATGAGCAGTTCTTC.

The J gene is TRBJ2-1, the V gene TRBV11-1; 8 nucleotides line up with TRBD2. Germline V gives CDR1 SGHAT, CDR2 FQDESV (reference sequence). The length of the CDR3 is 15 residues. With V trimmed by 5 bases and J by 1 base, 4 bases remained unmatched. This CDR3 reads CASSTSGRSYNEQFF. In DNA form, the CDR3 reads TGTGCCAGCAGCACGAGCGGGAGATCCTACAATGAGCAGTTCTTC.

CDR3 sequence: CASSVAAGGLYGYTF. Written as DNA, the CDR3 is TGTGCCAGCAGCGTAGCCGCAGGGGGATTATATGGCTACACCTTC. V and J are TRBV9 and TRBJ1-2; 7 positions match TRBD1. There are 15 residues in the CDR3. The V gene's germline CDR1 is SGDLS and CDR2 YYNGEE. V trimming: 0 bases; J trimming: 5 bases; junction bases outside the gene matches: 7.

This chain links TRBV28 with TRBJ1-6; D perhaps matches TRBD1 (5 bases). There are 14 residues in the CDR3. Germline V gives CDR1 MDHEN, CDR2 SYDVKM. Trimming took off 3 bases at V and 6 bases at J, with 9 bases between the two ends. The CDR3 reads CASSLIRGNSPLHF. CDR3 DNA: TGTGCCAGCAGTTTGATAAGGGGTAATTCACCCCTCCACTTT.

The gene calls are TRBV28 and TRBJ1-2, with D possibly being TRBD1 (6 bases). The V end lost 8 bases, the J end lost 1 base, and 14 bases lay between the germline ends. Germline assignment: CDR1 MDHEN and CDR2 SYDVKM. The CDR3 has 14 amino acids. The CDR3 here is CASLGAGDNYGYTF. As DNA, the CDR3 is TGTGCCAGCCTGGGGGCAGGGGATAACTATGGCTACACCTTC.

V is TRBV18 and J is TRBJ2-2; a weak D match, TRBD2 (7 bases). The CDR3 has 16 residues. Germline lookup yields CDR1 KGHSH and CDR2 LQKENI. Deletions cut 6 bases from V and 4 bases from J, with 18 bases between. CDR3 sequence (DNA): TGTGCCAGCTCCCCCTGGGGGGGGGCCACCACCGGGGAGCTGTTTTTT. Translation gives CASSPWGGATTGELFF.

This clone has just a few counts. The chain links TRBV2 to TRBJ1-1; weak D call: TRBD1 (6 bases). This CDR3 comprises 12 residues. Germline-derived CDR1 and CDR2 are SNHLY and FYNNEI. The V end was cut by 5 bases, the J end by 8 bases, with 12 bases between. The CDR3 reads CASSQPTGEAFF. The CDR3 bases are TGTGCCAGCAGTCAACCGACAGGCGAAGCTTTCTTT.

This clone was found once. The chain has TRBV7-3 and TRBJ2-7, with 11 bases that match TRBD2. This CDR3 contains 15 residues. V lost 6 bases and J lost 2; bases outside the gene matches: 6. Germline CDR1 and CDR2: SGHTA and FQGTGA. This chain's CDR3 is CASRERTSGPYEQYF. CDR3 sequence (DNA): TGTGCCAGCAGGGAGAGGACTAGCGGGCCCTACGAGCAGTACTTC.

The genes are TRBV6-5 and TRBJ2-5, with D unclear. V was pared by 7 bases and J by 0 bases, with 9 bases between. The CDR3 spans 13 residues. Germline CDR1 and CDR2: MNHEY and SVGAGI. In DNA, the CDR3 is TGTGCCAGCACGGTACTCTACCAAGAGACCCAGTACTTC. The encoded protein is CASTVLYQETQYF.

The V gene is TRBV5-4, the J gene TRBJ2-1; D is uncertain. The CDR3 is made up of 14 amino acids. V dropped 0 bases and J dropped 5 bases, with 9 bases sitting between them. Germline loops: CDR1 SGHNT, CDR2 YYREEE (reference sequence). This chain's CDR3 is CASSLGEPNNEQFF. As DNA, the CDR3 is TGTGCCAGCAGCTTGGGAGAACCTAACAATGAGCAGTTCTTC.

This chain joins TRBV6-2 or TRBV6-3 and TRBJ2-1; 11 nucleotides align to TRBD2. Germline V lookup: CDR1 MNHEY, CDR2 SVGEGT. CDR3 length equals 16 residues. The trim removed 5 bases at V and 4 bases at J, leaving 7 bases unmatched. The CDR3 loop is CASSNELAGAYNEQFF. CDR3 DNA: TGTGCCAGCAGTAACGAACTAGCGGGGGCTTACAATGAGCAGTTCTTC.

The chain couples TRBV2 to TRBJ2-2; maybe TRBD1 (5 bases). The CDR3 spans 14 residues. Deletions cut 10 bases from V and 1 base from J, with 13 bases between. Germline V gene lookup returns CDR1 SNHLY and CDR2 FYNNEI. In DNA form, the CDR3 reads TGTGCCAACTTTTTTGGACAGAACACCGGGGAGCTGTTTTTT. It encodes CANFFGQNTGELFF.

The chain joins TRBV28 to TRBJ1-2; D is unresolved. Germline lookup yields CDR1 MDHEN and CDR2 SYDVKM. The CDR3 covers 15 residues. The V end was cut by 5 bases, the J end by 2 bases, with 15 bases between. The CDR3 region is CASSIPPPLNYGYTF. CDR3 DNA sequence: TGTGCCAGCAGTATTCCTCCGCCACTAAACTATGGCTACACCTTC.

The rearrangement uses TRBV5-1 and TRBJ1-1, with D hard to call. V was clipped by 2 bases and J by 3 bases, with 8 bases between them. CDR1 SGHRS and CDR2 YFSETQ come from the germline V gene. The CDR3 runs to 13 residues. CDR3 sequence reads: CASSLAEDTEAFF. CDR3 coding DNA: TGCGCCAGCAGCTTAGCAGAGGACACTGAAGCTTTCTTT.